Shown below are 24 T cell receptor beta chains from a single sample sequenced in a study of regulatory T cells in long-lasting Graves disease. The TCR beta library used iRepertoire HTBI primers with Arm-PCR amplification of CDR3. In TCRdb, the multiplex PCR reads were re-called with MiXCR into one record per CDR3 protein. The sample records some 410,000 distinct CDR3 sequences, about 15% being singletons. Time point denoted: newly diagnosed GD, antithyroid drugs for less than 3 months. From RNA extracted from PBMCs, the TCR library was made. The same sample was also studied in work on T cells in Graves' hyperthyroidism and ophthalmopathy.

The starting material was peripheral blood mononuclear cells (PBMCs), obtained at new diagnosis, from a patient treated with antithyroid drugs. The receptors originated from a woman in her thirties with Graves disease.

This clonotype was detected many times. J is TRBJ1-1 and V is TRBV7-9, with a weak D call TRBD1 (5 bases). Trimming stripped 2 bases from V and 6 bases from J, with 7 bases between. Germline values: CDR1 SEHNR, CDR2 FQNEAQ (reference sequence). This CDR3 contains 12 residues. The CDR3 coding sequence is TGTGCCAGCAGCTTAATGACAGCTGAAGCTTTCTTT. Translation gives CASSLMTAEAFF.

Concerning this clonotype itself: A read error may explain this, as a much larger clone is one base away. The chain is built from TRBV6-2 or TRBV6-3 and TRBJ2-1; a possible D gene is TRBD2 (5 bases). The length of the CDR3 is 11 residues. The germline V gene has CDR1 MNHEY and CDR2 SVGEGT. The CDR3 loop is CATRTFNEPFF. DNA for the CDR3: TGTGCCACCAGGACTTTCAATGAGCCGTTCTTC.

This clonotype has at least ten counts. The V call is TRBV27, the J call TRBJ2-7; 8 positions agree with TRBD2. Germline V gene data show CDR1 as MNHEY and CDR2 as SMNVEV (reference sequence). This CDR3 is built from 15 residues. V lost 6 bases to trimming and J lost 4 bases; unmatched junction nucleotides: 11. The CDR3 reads CASSLSGEPLYEQYF. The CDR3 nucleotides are TGTGCCAGCAGCCTTAGCGGGGAGCCTCTTTACGAGCAGTACTTC.

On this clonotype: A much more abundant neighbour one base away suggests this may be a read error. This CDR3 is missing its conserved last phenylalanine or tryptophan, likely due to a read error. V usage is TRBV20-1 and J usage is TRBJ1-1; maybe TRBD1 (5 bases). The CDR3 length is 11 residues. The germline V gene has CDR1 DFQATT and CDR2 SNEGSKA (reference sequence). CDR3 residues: CRGGGGTEAFS. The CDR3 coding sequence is TGCAGGGGGGGTGGTGGCACTGAAGCTTTCTCT.

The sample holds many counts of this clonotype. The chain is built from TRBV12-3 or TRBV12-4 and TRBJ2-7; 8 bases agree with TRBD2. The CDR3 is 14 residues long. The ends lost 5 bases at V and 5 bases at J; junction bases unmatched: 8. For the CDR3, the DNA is TGTGCCAGCAGTAAAGCGGGAGCTAGGGACGAGCAGTACTTC. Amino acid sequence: CASSKAGARDEQYF.

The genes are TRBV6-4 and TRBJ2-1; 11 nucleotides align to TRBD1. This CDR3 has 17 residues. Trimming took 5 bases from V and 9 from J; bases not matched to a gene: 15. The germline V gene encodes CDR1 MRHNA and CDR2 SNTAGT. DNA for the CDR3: TGTGCCAGCAGTCCGGTAGGGACAGGGGGGATGTTGTCTGAGCAGTTCTTC. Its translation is CASSPVGTGGMLSEQFF.

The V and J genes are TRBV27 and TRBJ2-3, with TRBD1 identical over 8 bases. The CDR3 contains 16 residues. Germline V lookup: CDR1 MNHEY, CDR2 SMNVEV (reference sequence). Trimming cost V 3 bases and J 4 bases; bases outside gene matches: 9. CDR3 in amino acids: CASSFAQGAIADTQYF. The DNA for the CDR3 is TGTGCCAGCAGTTTCGCGCAGGGGGCAATCGCAGATACGCAGTATTTT.

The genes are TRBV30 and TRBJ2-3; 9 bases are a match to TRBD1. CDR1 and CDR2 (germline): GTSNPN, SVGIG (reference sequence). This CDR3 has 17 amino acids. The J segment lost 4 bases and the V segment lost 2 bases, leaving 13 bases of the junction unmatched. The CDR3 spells CAWSWGPGQGSADTQYF. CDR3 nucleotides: TGTGCCTGGAGTTGGGGCCCGGGACAGGGTTCTGCAGATACGCAGTATTTT.

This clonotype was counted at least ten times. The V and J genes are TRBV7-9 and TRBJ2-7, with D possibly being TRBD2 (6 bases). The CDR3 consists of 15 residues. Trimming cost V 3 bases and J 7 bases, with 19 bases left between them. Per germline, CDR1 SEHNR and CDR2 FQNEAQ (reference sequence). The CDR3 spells CASSFRDSIPWEQYF. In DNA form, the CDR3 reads TGTGCCAGCAGCTTCCGGGACTCAATTCCGTGGGAGCAGTACTTC.

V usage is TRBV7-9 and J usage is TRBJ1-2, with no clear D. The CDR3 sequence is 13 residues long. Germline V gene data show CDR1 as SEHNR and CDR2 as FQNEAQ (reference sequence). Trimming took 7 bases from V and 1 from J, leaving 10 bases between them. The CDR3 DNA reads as TGTGCCAGCACCCCCACCAATAACTATGGCTACACCTTC. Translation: CASTPTNNYGYTF. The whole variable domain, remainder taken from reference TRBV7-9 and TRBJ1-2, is DTGVSQNPRHKITKRGQNVTFRCDPISEHNRLYWYRQTLGQGPEFLTYFQNEAQLEKSRLLSDRFSAERPKGSFSTLEIQRTEQGDSAMYLCASTPTNNYGYTFGSGTRLTVV.

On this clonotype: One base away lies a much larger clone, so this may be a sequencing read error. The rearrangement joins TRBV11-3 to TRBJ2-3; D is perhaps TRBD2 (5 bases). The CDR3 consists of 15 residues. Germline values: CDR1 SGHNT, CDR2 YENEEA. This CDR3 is CASSLGRVPTDTQCF. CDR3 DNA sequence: TGTGCCAGCAGCTTAGGGCGGGTCCCCACAGATACGCAGTGTTTT.

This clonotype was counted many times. CDR3 DNA: TGTGCCAGCAGCTTAGACCAGCTACAAGAGACCCAGTACTTC. Translation gives CASSLDQLQETQYF. The chain carries TRBV7-2 and TRBJ2-5; no clear D gene. Germline-derived CDR1 and CDR2 are SGHTA and FQGNSA. The CDR3 runs to 14 residues. V lost 1 base, J lost 2 bases, and 8 bases lay in between.

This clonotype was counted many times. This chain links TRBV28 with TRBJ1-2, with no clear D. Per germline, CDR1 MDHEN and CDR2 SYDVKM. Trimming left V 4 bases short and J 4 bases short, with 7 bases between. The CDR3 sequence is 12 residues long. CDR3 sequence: CASSYLRYGYTF. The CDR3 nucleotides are TGTGCCAGCAGTTACCTTCGCTATGGCTACACCTTC.

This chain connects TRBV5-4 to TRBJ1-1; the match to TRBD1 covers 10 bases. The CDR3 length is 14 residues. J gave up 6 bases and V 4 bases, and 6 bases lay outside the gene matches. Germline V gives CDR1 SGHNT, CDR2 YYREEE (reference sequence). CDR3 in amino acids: CASSRDRGNSEAFF. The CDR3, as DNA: TGTGCCAGCAGCAGGGACAGGGGAAACTCTGAAGCTTTCTTT. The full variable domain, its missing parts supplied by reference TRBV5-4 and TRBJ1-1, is ETGVTQSPTHLIKTRGQQVTLRCSSQSGHNTVSWYQQALGQGPQFIFQYYREEENGRGNFPPRFSGLQFPNYSSELNVNALELDDSALYLCASSRDRGNSEAFFGQGTRLTVV.

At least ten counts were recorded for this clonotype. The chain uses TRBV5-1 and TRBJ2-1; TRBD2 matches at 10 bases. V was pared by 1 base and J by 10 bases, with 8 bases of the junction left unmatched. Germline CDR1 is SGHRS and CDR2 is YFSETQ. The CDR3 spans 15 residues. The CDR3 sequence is CASSLRGTSASEQFF. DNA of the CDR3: TGCGCCAGCAGCTTGAGAGGGACTAGCGCGTCCGAGCAGTTCTTC.

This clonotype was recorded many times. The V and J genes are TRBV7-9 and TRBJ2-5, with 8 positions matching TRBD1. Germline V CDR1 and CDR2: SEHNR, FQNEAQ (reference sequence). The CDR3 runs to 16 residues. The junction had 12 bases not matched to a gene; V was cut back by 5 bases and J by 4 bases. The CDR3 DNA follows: TGTGCCAGCAGCCTCTCCCCCCATCAGGGGGCAGAGACCCAGTACTTC. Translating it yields CASSLSPHQGAETQYF. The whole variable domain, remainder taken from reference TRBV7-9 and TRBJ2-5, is DTGVSQNPRHKITKRGQNVTFRCDPISEHNRLYWYRQTLGQGPEFLTYFQNEAQLEKSRLLSDRFSAERPKGSFSTLEIQRTEQGDSAMYLCASSLSPHQGAETQYFGPGTRLLVL.

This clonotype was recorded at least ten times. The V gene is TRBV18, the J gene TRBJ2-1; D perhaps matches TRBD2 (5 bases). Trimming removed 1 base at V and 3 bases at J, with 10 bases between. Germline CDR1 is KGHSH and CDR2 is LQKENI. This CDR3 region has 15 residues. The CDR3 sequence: CASSPRDGDYNEQFF. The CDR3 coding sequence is TGTGCCAGCTCACCACGAGACGGGGACTACAATGAGCAGTTCTTC. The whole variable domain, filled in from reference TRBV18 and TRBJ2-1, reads NAGVMQNPRHLVRRRGQEARLRCSPMKGHSHVYWYRQLPEEGLKFMVYLQKENIIDESGMPKERFSAEFPKEGPSILRIQQVVRGDSAAYFCASSPRDGDYNEQFFGPGTRLTVL.

The CDR3 DNA reads as TGTGCCAGCAGCTCTCTACAGGGGGCCGGGGAGCTGTTTTTT. This codes for CASSSLQGAGELFF. The chain combines TRBV7-2 with TRBJ2-2; 8 bases map to TRBD1. Germline loops: CDR1 SGHTA, CDR2 FQGNSA. This CDR3 has 14 residues. J was trimmed by 6 bases and V by 4 bases; bases with no gene match: 4.

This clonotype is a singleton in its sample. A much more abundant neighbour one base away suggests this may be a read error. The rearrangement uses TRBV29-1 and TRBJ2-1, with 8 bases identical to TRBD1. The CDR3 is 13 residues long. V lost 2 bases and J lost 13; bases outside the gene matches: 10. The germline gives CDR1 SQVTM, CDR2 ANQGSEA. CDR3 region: CSVERTGSETQFF. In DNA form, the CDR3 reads TGCAGCGTTGAAAGGACAGGGTCAGAGACCCAGTTCTTC.

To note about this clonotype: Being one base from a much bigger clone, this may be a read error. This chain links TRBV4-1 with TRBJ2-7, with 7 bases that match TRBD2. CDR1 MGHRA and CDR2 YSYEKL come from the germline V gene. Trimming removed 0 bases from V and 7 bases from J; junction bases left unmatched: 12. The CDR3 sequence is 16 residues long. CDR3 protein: CASSQDASGPYNEQYF. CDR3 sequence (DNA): TGCGCCAGCAGCCAAGATGCTAGCGGACCCTACAATGAGCAGTACTTC.

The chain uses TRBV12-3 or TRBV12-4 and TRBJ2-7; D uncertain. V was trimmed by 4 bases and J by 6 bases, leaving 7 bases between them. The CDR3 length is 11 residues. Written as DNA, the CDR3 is TGTGCCAGCAGTTCGCGCCGCGAGCAGTACTTC. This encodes CASSSRREQYF.

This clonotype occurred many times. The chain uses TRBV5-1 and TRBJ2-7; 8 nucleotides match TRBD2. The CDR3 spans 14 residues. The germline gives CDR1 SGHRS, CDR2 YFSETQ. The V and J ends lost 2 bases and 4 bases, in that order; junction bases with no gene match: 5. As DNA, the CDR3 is TGCGCCAGCAGCTTAGGTAGCGGGGTGTACGAGCAGTACTTC. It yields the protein CASSLGSGVYEQYF.

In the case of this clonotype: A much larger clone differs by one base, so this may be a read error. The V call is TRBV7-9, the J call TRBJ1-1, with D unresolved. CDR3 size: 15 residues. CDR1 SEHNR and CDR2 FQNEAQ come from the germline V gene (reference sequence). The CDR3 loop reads CASSFGEPMNTEDFF. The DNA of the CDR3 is TGTGCCAGCAGCTTTGGGGAACCCATGAACACTGAAGATTTCTTT.

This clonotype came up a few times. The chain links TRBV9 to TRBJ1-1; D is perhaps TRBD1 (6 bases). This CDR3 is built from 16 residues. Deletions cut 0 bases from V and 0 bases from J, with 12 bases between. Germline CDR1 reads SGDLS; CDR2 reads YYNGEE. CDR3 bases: TGTGCCAGCAGCGTAGATATGGGGGGCCTGAACACTGAAGCTTTCTTT. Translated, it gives CASSVDMGGLNTEAFF.